This TCR beta chain comes out of a study of shared T cell receptors in the human thymus. V was shortened by 5 bases and J by 5 bases, with 16 bases between the two germline ends. The CDR3 spans 15 residues. Germline loops: CDR1 MNHEY, CDR2 SMNVEV (reference sequence). Assay: immunoSEQ multiplex PCR; the TCRdb copy retains only in-frame clones and omits some. The data hold 72,000 or so clones, with roughly 96% observed a single time. The V call is TRBV27, the J call TRBJ1-5; D is undetermined. This clonotype was sampled from a human donor. The sample taken for sequencing was thymocytes. The DNA of the CDR3 is TGTGCCAGCAGTAGCAGAAGACGGACTGATCAGCCCCAGCATTTT. It is translated as CASSSRRRTDQPQHF.